This TCR beta chain appears in the sequencing data of a study of T cells expressing NK-cell markers. On the study more broadly: The TCR beta repertoires were obtained from sorted CD3+CD56+NKG2C+, CD3+CD56+NKG2C- and CD3+CD56-NKG2C+ T cells. Most of the eight sequenced donors were HCMV-seropositive; one was seronegative.

CDR3 length: 12 amino acids. CDR1 is DFQATT and CDR2 is SNEGSKA in the germline V gene (reference sequence). The cDNA for TCR beta came from 5'RACE template switching with UMIs. Reprocessing the 5' RACE reads, TCRdb reports a single entry for every CDR3 protein and omits DNA. There are approximately 460,000 distinct CDR3 sequences in the sample, with roughly 7.2% held by the top ten. A word on this clonotype: The antigen is not known.

Findings and caveats of the study: It is unclear if expanded NKG2C-expressing clones target HCMV antigens.

The genes are TRBV20-1 and TRBJ1-1. The receptor comes from a woman aged 18 to 69 in good health. Sequencing was done on a sample of blood T cells: a sorted CD56 or NKG2C T cell subset, CD4+ or CD8+ T cells, or bulk PBMC T cells (not recorded which). The CDR3 sequence is CSASEGNEGAFF.